The 5 T cell receptor beta chains given below trace back to one sample, sequenced in a study of blood T cell repertoires in COVID-19. The repertoire was sequenced with immunoSEQ multiplex PCR; TCRdb's copy has only in-frame clones and lacks some. The sample carries 150,000 or so clones, approximately 86% recorded once. The specimen was peripheral blood. All receptors derive from a woman between 40 and 50 years old with COVID-19, enrolled during active disease.

This chain connects TRBV28 to TRBJ1-4; maybe TRBD1 (5 bases). The CDR3 runs to 15 residues. CDR1 is MDHEN and CDR2 is SYDVKM in the germline V gene. With 6 bases removed from V and 8 bases from J, the gap between germline ends came to 19 bases. The CDR3 region is CASSPRTILREKLFF. The CDR3 bases are TGTGCCAGCAGCCCCCGGACAATTCTAAGGGAAAAACTGTTTTTT.

The V and J genes are TRBV14 and TRBJ1-3; 9 nucleotides agree with TRBD1. The germline gives CDR1 SGHDN, CDR2 FVKESK. The CDR3 spans 20 residues. J lost 0 bases, V lost 1 base, and 13 bases had no gene match. CDR3 amino acids: CASSQGLFLYRGLSGNTIYF. CDR3 DNA sequence: TGTGCCAGCAGCCAAGGCCTCTTCCTCTACAGGGGGCTCTCTGGAAACACCATATATTTT.

This chain uses TRBV6-5 with TRBJ2-1, with TRBD1 matching 8 bases. V lost 0 bases to trimming and J lost 5 bases; unmatched junction nucleotides: 6. Looked up from germline, CDR1 is MNHEY and CDR2 is SVGAGI. There are 16 residues in the CDR3. The CDR3 coding sequence is TGTGCCAGCAGTTACTCGACAGGGGAGGTCCACAATGAGCAGTTCTTC. Translating it yields CASSYSTGEVHNEQFF.

V and J are TRBV7-9 and TRBJ2-7; maybe TRBD2 (6 bases). The V end was cut by 5 bases, the J end by 4 bases, with 15 bases between. Germline V lookup: CDR1 SEHNR, CDR2 FQNEAQ (reference sequence). The CDR3 covers 14 residues. In DNA, the CDR3 is TGTGCCAGCAGCGCCCCCGGGAGCTCATACGAGCAGTACTTC. Residues: CASSAPGSSYEQYF.

The sample holds many counts of this clone. The J gene is TRBJ1-1, the V gene TRBV19; D uncertain. The V and J ends lost 6 bases and 5 bases respectively, with 13 bases between them. CDR1 is LNHDA, CDR2 SQIVND, per germline (reference sequence). The CDR3 has 13 residues. In DNA form, the CDR3 reads TGTGCCAGTAGGACGGAGGTAGGGACTGAAGCTTTCTTT. Protein product: CASRTEVGTEAFF.